These T cell receptor beta chains were read from a single sample in a study of T cells expressing NK-cell markers. TCRdb reanalyzed the 5' RACE reads and collapses them to one entry per CDR3 protein, without DNA. The sample yields about 460,000 distinct CDR3 sequences, of which the top ten take up approximately 1.4%. The material sequenced was blood T cells: a sorted CD56 or NKG2C T cell subset, CD4+ or CD8+ T cells, or bulk PBMC T cells (not recorded which). The source of these receptors is a woman between 45 and 65 years old in good health. Each CDR3 is given with its conserved first and last residue.

j_gene: TRBJ2-3
v_gene: TRBV4-1
CDR3aa: CASSQEMAADTQYF

j_gene: TRBJ2-3
v_gene: TRBV4-1
CDR3aa: CASSQVPLTDTQYF

j_gene: TRBJ2-6
v_gene: TRBV27
CDR3aa: CASSFRGSGQVSGANVLTF

j_gene: TRBJ1-2
v_gene: TRBV25-1
CDR3aa: CASSEYGTGYGYTF

j_gene: TRBJ2-5
v_gene: TRBV3-1
CDR3aa: CASSQDGTTHQETQYF

j_gene: TRBJ2-2
v_gene: TRBV6-1
CDR3aa: CASSGIAGSAGELFF

j_gene: TRBJ2-3
v_gene: TRBV10-3
CDR3aa: CAISPGASGDTQYF

j_gene: TRBJ2-1
v_gene: TRBV29-1
CDR3aa: CSVEVLAENEQFF

j_gene: TRBJ1-2
v_gene: TRBV7-9
CDR3aa: CASTQTGVGYTF

j_gene: TRBJ2-1
v_gene: TRBV29-1
CDR3aa: CSVEFLGRPYNEQFF

j_gene: TRBJ2-2
v_gene: TRBV20-1
CDR3aa: CSATGGSYTGELFF

j_gene: TRBJ2-7
v_gene: TRBV11-2
CDR3aa: CASSLLGHEQYF

j_gene: TRBJ2-7
v_gene: TRBV2
CDR3aa: CASSFGTSGRSDF

j_gene: TRBJ2-3
v_gene: TRBV7-9
CDR3aa: CASRLGASISTDTQYF

j_gene: TRBJ1-2
v_gene: TRBV27
CDR3aa: CASSGPGYYGYTF

j_gene: TRBJ2-1
v_gene: TRBV6-5
CDR3aa: CASRQLAGENEQFF

j_gene: TRBJ2-2
v_gene: TRBV3-1
CDR3aa: CASSQGTTNTGELFF

j_gene: TRBJ1-1
v_gene: TRBV29-1
CDR3aa: CSVEEGGLGTEAFF

j_gene: TRBJ1-2
v_gene: TRBV7-2
CDR3aa: CASSITGIYGYTF

j_gene: TRBJ2-4
v_gene: TRBV20-1
CDR3aa: CSARDTGVRNNIQYF

j_gene: TRBJ2-1
v_gene: TRBV24-1
CDR3aa: CATSPTPGGKSYNEQFF

j_gene: TRBJ1-1
v_gene: TRBV12-3/TRBV12-4
CDR3aa: CASSLNGKNTEAFF

j_gene: TRBJ1-4
v_gene: TRBV7-9
CDR3aa: CASSRSQEKLFF